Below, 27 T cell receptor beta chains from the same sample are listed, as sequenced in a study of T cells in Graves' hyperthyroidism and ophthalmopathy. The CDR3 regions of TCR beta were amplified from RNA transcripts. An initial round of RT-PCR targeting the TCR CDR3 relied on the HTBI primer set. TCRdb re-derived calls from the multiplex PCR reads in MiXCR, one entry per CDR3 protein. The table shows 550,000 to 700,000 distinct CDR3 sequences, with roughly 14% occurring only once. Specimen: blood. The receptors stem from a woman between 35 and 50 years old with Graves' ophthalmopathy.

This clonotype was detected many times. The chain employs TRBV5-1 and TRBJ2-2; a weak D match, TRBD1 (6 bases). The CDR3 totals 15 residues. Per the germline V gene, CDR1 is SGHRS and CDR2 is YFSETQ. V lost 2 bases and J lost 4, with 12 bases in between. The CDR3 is CASSFGTHGTGELFF. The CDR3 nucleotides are TGCGCCAGCAGCTTCGGGACACACGGCACCGGGGAGCTGTTTTTT.

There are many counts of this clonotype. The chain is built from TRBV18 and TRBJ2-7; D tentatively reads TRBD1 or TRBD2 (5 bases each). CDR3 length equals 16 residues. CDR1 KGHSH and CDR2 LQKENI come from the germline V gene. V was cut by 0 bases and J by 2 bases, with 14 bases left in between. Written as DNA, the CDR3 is TGTGCCAGCTCACCACCGGGGCCTAGCTCCCCCTACGAGCAGTACTTC. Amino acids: CASSPPGPSSPYEQYF.

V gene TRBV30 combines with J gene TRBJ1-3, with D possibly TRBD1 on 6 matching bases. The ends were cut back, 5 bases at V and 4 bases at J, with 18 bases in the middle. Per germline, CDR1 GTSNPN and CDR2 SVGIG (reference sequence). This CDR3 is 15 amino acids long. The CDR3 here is CAWSAAGAWGNTIYF. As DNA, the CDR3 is TGTGCCTGGTCTGCGGCGGGGGCTTGGGGAAACACCATATATTTT.

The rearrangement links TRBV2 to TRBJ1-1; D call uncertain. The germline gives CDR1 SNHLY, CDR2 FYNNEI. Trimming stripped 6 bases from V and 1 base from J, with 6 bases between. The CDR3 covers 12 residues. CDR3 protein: CASRVPNTEAFF. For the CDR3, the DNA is TGTGCCAGCAGGGTCCCGAACACTGAAGCTTTCTTT. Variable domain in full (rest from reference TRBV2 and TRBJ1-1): EPEVTQTPSHQVTQMGQEVILRCVPISNHLYFYWYRQILGQKVEFLVSFYNNEISEKSEIFDDQFSVERPDGSNFTLKIRSTKLEDSAMYFCASRVPNTEAFFGQGTRLTVV.

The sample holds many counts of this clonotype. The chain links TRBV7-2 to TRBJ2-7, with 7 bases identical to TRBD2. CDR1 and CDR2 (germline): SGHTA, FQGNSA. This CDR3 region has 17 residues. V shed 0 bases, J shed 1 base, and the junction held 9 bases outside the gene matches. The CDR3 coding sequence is TGTGCCAGCAGCTTAGCCGGGAGGACGGCGCCTTCCTACGAGCAGTACTTC. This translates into CASSLAGRTAPSYEQYF.

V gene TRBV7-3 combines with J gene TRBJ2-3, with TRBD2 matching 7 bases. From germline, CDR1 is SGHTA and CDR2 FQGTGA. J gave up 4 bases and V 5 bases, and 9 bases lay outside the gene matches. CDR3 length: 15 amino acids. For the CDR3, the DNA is TGTGCCAGCAGCCTCAGCGGGACGGGGGCAGATACGCAGTATTTT. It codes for CASSLSGTGADTQYF.

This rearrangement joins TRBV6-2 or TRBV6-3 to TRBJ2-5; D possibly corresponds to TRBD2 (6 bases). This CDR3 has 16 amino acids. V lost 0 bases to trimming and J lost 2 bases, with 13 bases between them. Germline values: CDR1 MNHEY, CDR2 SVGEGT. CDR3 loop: CASSYSAGKLQETQYF. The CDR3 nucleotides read TGTGCCAGCAGTTACTCTGCGGGGAAGCTACAAGAGACCCAGTACTTC.

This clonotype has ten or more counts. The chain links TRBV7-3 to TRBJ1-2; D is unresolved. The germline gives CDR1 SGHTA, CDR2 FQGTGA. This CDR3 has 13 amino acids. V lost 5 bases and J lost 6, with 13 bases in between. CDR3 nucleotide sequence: TGTGCCAGCAGCAACCTGGGGATGGATGGCTACACCTTC. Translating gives CASSNLGMDGYTF.

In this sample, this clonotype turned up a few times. CDR3 in DNA: TGTGCCAGCAGTCAAGGACCTTACACTGAAGCTTTCTTT. Translation gives CASSQGPYTEAFF. This chain links TRBV6-1 with TRBJ1-1; D is ambiguous. Germline V CDR1 and CDR2: MNHNS, SASEGT. The V end lost 5 bases, the J end lost 3 bases, and 10 bases lay between the germline ends. This CDR3 spans 13 amino acids.

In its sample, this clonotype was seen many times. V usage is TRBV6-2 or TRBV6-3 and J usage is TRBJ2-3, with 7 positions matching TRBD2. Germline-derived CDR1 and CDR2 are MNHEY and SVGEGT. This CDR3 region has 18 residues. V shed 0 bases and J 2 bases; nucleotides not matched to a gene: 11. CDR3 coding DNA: TGTGCCAGCAGTTACTCCCCGGGAGGCTTAAAACACACAGATACGCAGTATTTT. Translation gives CASSYSPGGLKHTDTQYF.

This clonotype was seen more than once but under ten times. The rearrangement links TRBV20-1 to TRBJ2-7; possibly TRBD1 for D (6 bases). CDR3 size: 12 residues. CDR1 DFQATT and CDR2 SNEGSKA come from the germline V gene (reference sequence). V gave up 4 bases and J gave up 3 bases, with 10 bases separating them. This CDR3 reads CSANRVGYEQYF. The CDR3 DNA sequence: TGCAGTGCTAACAGGGTAGGCTACGAGCAGTACTTC.

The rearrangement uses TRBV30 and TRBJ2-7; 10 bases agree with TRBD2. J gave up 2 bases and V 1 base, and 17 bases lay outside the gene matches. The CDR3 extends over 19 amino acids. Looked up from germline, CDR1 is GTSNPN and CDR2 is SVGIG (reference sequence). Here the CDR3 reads CAWSATGTSENTITYEQYF. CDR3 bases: TGTGCCTGGAGTGCCACCGGGACTAGCGAAAATACCATCACCTACGAGCAGTACTTC.

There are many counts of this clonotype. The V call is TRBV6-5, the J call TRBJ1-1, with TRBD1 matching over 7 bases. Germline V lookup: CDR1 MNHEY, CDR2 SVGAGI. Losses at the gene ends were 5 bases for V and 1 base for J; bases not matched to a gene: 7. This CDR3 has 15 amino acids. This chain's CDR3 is CASSPWTGENTEAFF. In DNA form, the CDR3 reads TGTGCCAGCAGTCCTTGGACAGGCGAGAACACTGAAGCTTTCTTT.

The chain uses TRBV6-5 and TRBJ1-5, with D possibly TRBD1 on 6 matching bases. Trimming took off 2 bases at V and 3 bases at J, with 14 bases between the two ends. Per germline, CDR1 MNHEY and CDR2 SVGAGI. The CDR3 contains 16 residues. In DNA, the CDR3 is TGTGCCAGCAGTTACCCCCTGACAGGTGTCAATCAGCCCCAGCATTTT. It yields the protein CASSYPLTGVNQPQHF.

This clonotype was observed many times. CDR3: CASIRGRAQYEQYF. The DNA for the CDR3 is TGTGCCAGCATACGCGGGAGGGCCCAGTACGAGCAGTACTTC. The chain employs TRBV7-3 and TRBJ2-7; 9 bases map to TRBD2. J gave up 4 bases and V 7 bases, and 8 bases lay outside the gene matches. The CDR3 covers 14 residues. The germline V gene encodes CDR1 SGHTA and CDR2 FQGTGA.

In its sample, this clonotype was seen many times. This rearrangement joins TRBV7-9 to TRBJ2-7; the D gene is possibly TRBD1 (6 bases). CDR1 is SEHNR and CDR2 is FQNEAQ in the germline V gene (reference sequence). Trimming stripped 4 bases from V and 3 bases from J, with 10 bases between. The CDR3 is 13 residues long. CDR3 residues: CASSWDTGYEQYF. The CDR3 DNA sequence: TGTGCCAGCAGCTGGGACACTGGCTACGAGCAGTACTTC.

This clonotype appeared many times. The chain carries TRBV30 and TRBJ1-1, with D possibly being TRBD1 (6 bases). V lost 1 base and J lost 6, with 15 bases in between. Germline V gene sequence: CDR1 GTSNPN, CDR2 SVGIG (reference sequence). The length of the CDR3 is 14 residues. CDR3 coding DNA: TGTGCCTGGAGTGGGTGGGGGGCTGGCGCTGAAGCTTTCTTT. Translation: CAWSGWGAGAEAFF.

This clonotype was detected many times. The CDR3 reads CSVLTGYGYTF. DNA of the CDR3: TGCAGCGTGCTGACAGGGTATGGCTACACCTTC. The gene calls are TRBV29-1 and TRBJ1-2; 7 nucleotides agree with TRBD1. The germline V gene encodes CDR1 SQVTM and CDR2 ANQGSEA. The trim removed 6 bases at V and 5 bases at J, leaving 3 bases unmatched. This CDR3 spans 11 amino acids.

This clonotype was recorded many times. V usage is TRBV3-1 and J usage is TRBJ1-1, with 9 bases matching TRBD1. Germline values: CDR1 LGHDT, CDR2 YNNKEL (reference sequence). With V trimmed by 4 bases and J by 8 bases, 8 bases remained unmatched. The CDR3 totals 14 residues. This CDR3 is CASSPRDRVSEAFF. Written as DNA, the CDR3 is TGTGCCAGCAGCCCGCGGGACAGGGTATCAGAAGCTTTCTTT.

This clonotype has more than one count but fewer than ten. CDR3 coding DNA: TGTGCCAGCAGCCTTATTGGGCCAGGGTATGGAAACACCATATATTTT. Protein: CASSLIGPGYGNTIYF. The chain employs TRBV27 and TRBJ1-3, with D possibly matching TRBD1 (5 bases). The CDR3 has 16 residues. The V end was cut by 6 bases, the J end by 3 bases, with 18 bases between. Germline CDR1 reads MNHEY; CDR2 reads SMNVEV (reference sequence).

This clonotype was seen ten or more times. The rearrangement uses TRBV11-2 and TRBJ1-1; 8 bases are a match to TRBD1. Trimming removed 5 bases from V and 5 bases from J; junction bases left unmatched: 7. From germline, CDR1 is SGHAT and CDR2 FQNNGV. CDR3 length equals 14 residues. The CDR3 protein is CASSETGVGTEAFF. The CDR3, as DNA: TGTGCCAGCAGCGAGACAGGGGTTGGTACTGAAGCTTTCTTT.

CDR3 bases: TGTGCCAGCAGCTTAGTGACCGGCAGTTCCACTGAAGCTTTCTTT. This encodes CASSLVTGSSTEAFF. The chain carries TRBV11-2 and TRBJ1-1, with D hard to call. In germline, CDR1 is SGHAT, CDR2 FQNNGV. There are 15 residues in the CDR3. V was clipped by 1 base and J by 4 bases, with 13 bases between them. The full variable domain, completed using reference TRBV11-2 and TRBJ1-1, is EAGVAQSPRYKIIEKRQSVAFWCNPISGHATLYWYQQILGQGPKLLIQFQNNGVVDDSQLPKDRFSAERLKGVDSTLKIQPAKLEDSAVYLCASSLVTGSSTEAFFGQGTRLTVV.

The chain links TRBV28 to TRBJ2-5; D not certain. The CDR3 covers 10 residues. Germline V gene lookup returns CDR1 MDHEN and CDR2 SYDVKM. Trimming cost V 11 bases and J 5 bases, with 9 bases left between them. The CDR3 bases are TGTGCCTCCGGATTTGAGACCCAGTACTTC. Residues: CASGFETQYF.

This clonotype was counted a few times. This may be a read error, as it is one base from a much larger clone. CDR3 protein: CASGSIQGPTTSSYNSPLHF. In DNA form, the CDR3 reads TGTGCTAGTGGTTCGATCCAGGGTCCTACCACGAGCTCCTATAATTCACCCCTCCACTTT. This chain joins TRBV12-5 and TRBJ1-6; possible D gene TRBD1, 5 bases. V was cut by 4 bases and J by 0 bases, with 22 bases left in between. Germline CDR1 and CDR2: LGHNT and FRNRAP. The CDR3 has 20 amino acids.

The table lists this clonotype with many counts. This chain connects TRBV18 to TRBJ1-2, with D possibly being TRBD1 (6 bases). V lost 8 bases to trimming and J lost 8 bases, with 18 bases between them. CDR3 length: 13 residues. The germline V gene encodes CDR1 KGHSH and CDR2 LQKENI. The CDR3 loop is CASSGDRIEGYTF. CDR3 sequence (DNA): TGTGCCAGCAGCGGCGACAGGATCGAAGGCTACACCTTC.

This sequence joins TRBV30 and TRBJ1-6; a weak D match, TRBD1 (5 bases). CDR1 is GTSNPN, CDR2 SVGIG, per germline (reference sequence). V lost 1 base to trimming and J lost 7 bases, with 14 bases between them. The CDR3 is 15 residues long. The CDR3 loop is CAWSEKGRLNSPLHF. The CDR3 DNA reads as TGTGCCTGGAGTGAAAAGGGACGCCTAAATTCACCCCTCCACTTT.

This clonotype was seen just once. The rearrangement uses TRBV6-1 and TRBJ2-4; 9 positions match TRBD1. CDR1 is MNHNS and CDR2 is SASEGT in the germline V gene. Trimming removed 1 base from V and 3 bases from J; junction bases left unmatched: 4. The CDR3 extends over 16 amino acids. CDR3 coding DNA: TGTGCCAGCAGTGAAGGTTGGACAGGGGTCAAAAACATTCAGTACTTC. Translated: CASSEGWTGVKNIQYF.